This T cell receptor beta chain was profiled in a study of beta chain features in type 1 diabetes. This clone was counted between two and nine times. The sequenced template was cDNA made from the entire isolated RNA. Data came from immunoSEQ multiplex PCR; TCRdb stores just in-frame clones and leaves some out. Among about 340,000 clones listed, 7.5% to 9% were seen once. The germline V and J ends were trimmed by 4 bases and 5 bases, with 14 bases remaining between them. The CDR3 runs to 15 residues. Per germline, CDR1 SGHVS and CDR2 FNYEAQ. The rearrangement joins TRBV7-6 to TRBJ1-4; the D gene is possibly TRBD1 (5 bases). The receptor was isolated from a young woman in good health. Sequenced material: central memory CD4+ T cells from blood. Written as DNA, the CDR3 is TGTGCCAGCAGCTCCACACGTGGGGGGAATGAAAAACTGTTTTTT. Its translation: CASSSTRGGNEKLFF.